This T cell receptor (beta chain) was retrieved from a study of cytomegalovirus exposure and HLA in healthy donors. Vbeta (60) and Jbeta (13) primers were used in the PCR. Method: immunoSEQ multiplex PCR; TCRdb's copy keeps in-frame clones and lacks some. The sample consists of 190,000 or so clones, 80% to 85% of them appearing once. This CDR3 contains 13 residues. Germline-derived CDR1 and CDR2 are SGHTA and FQGNSA. The V and J ends lost 4 bases and 6 bases respectively, with 10 bases between them. General study points: In an earlier analysis, about 87% or about 30%: the productive usage of most TCR beta V segments.

Concerning this clone: What it binds is not known.

The rearrangement joins TRBV7-2 to TRBJ1-5; possible D gene TRBD1, 5 bases. Material for sequencing was PBMCs. The receptor comes from a man aged 50 to 60 in good health and CMV-seronegative. CDR3 DNA: TGTGCCAGCAGCTCAGGGAGGGTTCAGCCCCAGCATTTT. Translation gives CASSSGRVQPQHF.